The rows below give T cell receptor beta chains drawn from one sample of a study of early T cells in non-severe SARS-CoV-2 infection. A single record per CDR3 protein comes from TCRdb applying MiXCR to the 5' RACE reads. The sample carries 25,000 to 35,000 distinct CDR3 sequences, 5.4% recorded once. Material: whole blood. The receptors here all came from an adult who was a healthcare worker with PCR-confirmed SARS-CoV-2 infection or an uninfected control (not recorded which). The CDR3 runs from the conserved cysteine through the conserved F or W. The order of the fields is D gene, V gene, clone size, J gene, CDR3 DNA, CDR3 protein. A D gene is named only where the DNA matches it firmly. The size of a clone is reported for some rows only, either as once, few or many, or as a class for expanded clones.

-	TRBV3-1	many	TRBJ2-3	TGTGCCAGCAGCTTATTAGATACGCAGTATTTT	CASSLLDTQYF
TRBD2	TRBV6-5	few	TRBJ2-5	TGTGCCAGCAGTTACTCGACCCTAGCGGGGGTCAAGACCCAGTACTTC	CASSYSTLAGVKTQYF
TRBD1	TRBV27	-	TRBJ2-1	TGTGCCGTACGGGACAGGGCCTTCAATGAGCAGTTCTTC	CAVRDRAFNEQFF
TRBD2	TRBV7-2	-	TRBJ2-7	TGTGCCAGCAGCCCAGCGGGGGCCCGCGTCAAGCAGTACTTC	CASSPAGARVKQYF
-	TRBV28	few	TRBJ1-5	TGTGCCAGCAGCCTTTCCTGGGGTAATCAGCCCCAGCATTTT	CASSLSWGNQPQHF
-	TRBV7-8	many	TRBJ1-1	TGTGCCAGCACCCTCCCGGGGATAAACACTGAAGCTTTCTTT	CASTLPGINTEAFF
-	TRBV4-3	-	TRBJ2-3	TGCGCCAGCAGCCAAGGGGCCCCTAGCACAGATACGCAGTATTTT	CASSQGAPSTDTQYF
TRBD2	TRBV18	many	TRBJ2-7	TGTGCCAGCTCAGCGGGGGTCTACGAGCAGTACTTC	CASSAGVYEQYF
TRBD2	TRBV11-2	-	TRBJ2-3	TGTGCCAGCAGAGGGACACCCGGACTAGCGGAGCGCACAGATACGCAGTATTTT	CASRGTPGLAERTDTQYF
TRBD2	TRBV7-2	many	TRBJ2-1	TGTGCCAGCAGCTTAGCGCTGGTAGCGGGGAACAATGAGCAGTTCTTC	CASSLALVAGNNEQFF
-	TRBV7-2	many	TRBJ1-1	TGTGCCAGCAGCTTAGAGGGGGTAACTGAAGCTTTCTTT	CASSLEGVTEAFF
-	TRBV7-6	-	TRBJ1-6	TGTGCCAGCAGCTTAGGGCCAACCGATAATTCACCCCTCCACTTT	CASSLGPTDNSPLHF
TRBD2	TRBV28	many	TRBJ2-1	TGTGCCAGCAGTGGCTGGCGGGAGTCCTACAATGAGCAGTTCTTC	CASSGWRESYNEQFF
-	TRBV30	many	TRBJ2-2	TGTGCCTGGGCTCAGCGCCGTGCCGGGGAGCTGTTTTTT	CAWAQRRAGELFF
TRBD1	TRBV5-1	few	TRBJ1-2	TGCGCCAGCAGCTTGGGTCTCCGACAGGGGGATGGCTACACCTTC	CASSLGLRQGDGYTF
-	TRBV11-2	many	TRBJ2-1	TGTGCCAGCAGCTTAGAAGGGACTTTCATCTACAATGAGCAGTTCTTC	CASSLEGTFIYNEQFF
TRBD1	TRBV12-3/TRBV12-4	few	TRBJ1-2	TGTGCCAGCAGTTTGACAGGGAACAACTATGGCTACACCTTC	CASSLTGNNYGYTF
-	TRBV12-3/TRBV12-4	few	TRBJ2-1	TGTGCCAGCAGACCTGCTAGCGTTCATCACAATGAGCAGTTCTTC	CASRPASVHHNEQFF
-	TRBV18	-	TRBJ2-7	TGTGTCAGCTCACCACCGGAAGGGACTGGCGAGCAGTACTTC	CVSSPPEGTGEQYF
-	TRBV3-1	many	TRBJ1-1	TGTGCCAGCAGCCAAGCCGGGGCAGATGAAGCTTTCTTT	CASSQAGADEAFF
-	TRBV18	-	TRBJ2-3	TGTGCCAGCTCATCAAACACAGATACGCAGTATTTT	CASSSNTDTQYF
-	TRBV6-2/TRBV6-3	-	TRBJ2-7	TGTGCCAGCAGCCGAGGGTCCGCGCGGACCGAGCAGTACTTC	CASSRGSARTEQYF
-	TRBV10-2	many	TRBJ1-4	TGCGCCAGCAGGATGGGACCGGGCAATGAAAAACTGTTTTTT	CASRMGPGNEKLFF
TRBD2	TRBV7-8	many	TRBJ2-7	TGTGCCAGCAGCCCCAAGACTAGCGGGATTTACGAGCAGTACTTC	CASSPKTSGIYEQYF
-	TRBV7-9	few	TRBJ2-3	TGTGCCAGCAGCTTAGCGCGAGCTGGGGATACGCAGTATTTT	CASSLARAGDTQYF
-	TRBV5-4	few	TRBJ2-1	TGTGCCAGCAGCTCCCGCCGGAGAGACGTGGACAATGAGCAGTTCTTC	CASSSRRRDVDNEQFF
-	TRBV3-1	many	TRBJ2-1	TGTGCCAGCAGCCAAGACAGGGGAGGCAATGAGCAGTTCTTC	CASSQDRGGNEQFF
TRBD1	TRBV7-2	many	TRBJ1-2	TGTGCCAGCAGCTTTTCCGGACAGGGGACTTATGGCTACACCTTC	CASSFSGQGTYGYTF
-	TRBV19	-	TRBJ1-2	TGTGCCAGTAGTATAGGAGGCAGGGGAATAAGAGGCTACACCTTC	CASSIGGRGIRGYTF